The T cell receptor (beta chain) under discussion was sequenced for a study of OX40 agonist ivuxolimab in advanced cancers. In the study overall: Previous treatment with anti-PD-1, anti-PD-L1 or anti-CTLA-4 therapy was allowed; 40% had received some. Overall study results and limits: The CD4+ and CD8+ T cells in the blood had expanded clonally by week 6 at 0.1 to 3.0 mg/kg.

Clones were sequenced by immunoSEQ multiplex PCR, and TCRdb holds only the in-frame ones, with some missing. The sample lists around 95,000 clones; under 95% were seen once. CDR1 SNHLY and CDR2 FYNNEI come from the germline V gene. The CDR3 spans 12 residues. V was cut by 5 bases and J by 8 bases, with 9 bases left in between. Remarks on this clone: Its antigen is as yet unknown.

Here the sequenced sample was CD4+ or CD8+ T cells sorted from blood, taken in a trial of the OX40 agonist ivuxolimab. The chain employs TRBV2 and TRBJ1-4; D call uncertain. The source of this sequence is an adult with an advanced solid tumor such as melanoma, head and neck, liver or kidney cancer. As DNA, the CDR3 is TGTGCCAGCAGTTACACTAGAGAAAAACTGTTTTTT. It is translated as CASSYTREKLFF.